Below are 21 T cell receptor beta chains sequenced from a single sample in a study of blood T cell repertoires in COVID-19 (dated by TCRdb to 2018 to 2020). Preparation of the library involved the immunoSEQ multiplex PCR assay. Sourced from immuneACCESS, this table was stored by TCRdb with only in-frame sequences that have V and J called. A share of the clones is absent; for the studies checked, an unresolved V gene accounts for under half, and the remainder has no known explanation. The sample table shows under 70,000 clones, and 90% are seen once. The ten largest clones represent approximately 15% of the sample. The sample consisted of peripheral blood. The receptors stem from a human donor with active COVID-19. The donor label of this sample is uncertain.

This chain links TRBV28 with TRBJ1-1; D is possibly TRBD1 (5 bases). V gave up 9 bases and J gave up 0 bases, with 8 bases separating them. The CDR3 runs to 12 residues. Germline CDR1 is MDHEN and CDR2 is SYDVKM. The CDR3 DNA reads as TGTGCCAGTCGACAGATGAACACTGAAGCTTTCTTT. It is translated as CASRQMNTEAFF.

This clone was recorded once. This chain links TRBV7-9 with TRBJ2-5, with D perhaps TRBD1 (5 bases). The CDR3 loop spans 13 amino acids. V was shortened by 5 bases and J by 3 bases, with 10 bases between the two germline ends. From germline, CDR1 is SEHNR and CDR2 FQNEAQ (reference sequence). Written as DNA, the CDR3 is TGTGCCAGCAGCCCGGTAGGGGAAGAGACCCAGTACTTC. Its translation is CASSPVGEETQYF.

The chain combines TRBV2 with TRBJ2-5; 9 bases are a match to TRBD1. This CDR3 spans 14 amino acids. Germline V gene sequence: CDR1 SNHLY, CDR2 FYNNEI. J lost 0 bases, V lost 6 bases, and 2 bases had no gene match. Written as DNA, the CDR3 is TGTGCCAGCAGCCGGGACAGGGACCAAGAGACCCAGTACTTC. Encoded protein: CASSRDRDQETQYF.

The V call is TRBV5-1, the J call TRBJ1-1, with 8 bases fitting TRBD1. Germline loops: CDR1 SGHRS, CDR2 YFSETQ. J lost 4 bases, V lost 0 bases, and 8 bases had no gene match. The CDR3 has 16 residues. CDR3 in amino acids: CASSLVPQGAPTEAFF. CDR3 bases: TGCGCCAGCAGCTTGGTACCCCAGGGGGCACCCACTGAAGCTTTCTTT.

The chain links TRBV6-6 to TRBJ2-2; TRBD2 agrees at 12 bases. CDR1 and CDR2 (germline): MNHNY, SVGAGI (reference sequence). This CDR3 contains 16 residues. The V gene end was trimmed by 5 bases and the J gene end by 5 bases; junction bases not matched to a gene: 6. CDR3: CASSPGLAGGTGELFF. The DNA for the CDR3 is TGTGCCAGCAGTCCGGGTCTAGCGGGAGGGACCGGGGAGCTGTTTTTT.

This clone was seen just once. The chain couples TRBV10-3 to TRBJ2-6; 10 nucleotides match TRBD1. The germline V gene encodes CDR1 ENHRY and CDR2 SYGVKD. The CDR3 length is 21 residues. Trimming at V came to 6 bases and at J to 0 bases, leaving 17 bases not matched to a gene. The CDR3 sequence: CAIRKGQGSSDPSSGANVLTF. As DNA, the CDR3 is TGTGCCATCAGGAAGGGACAGGGGTCCTCCGATCCAAGCTCTGGGGCCAACGTCCTGACTTTC.

The rearrangement joins TRBV5-6 to TRBJ1-2, with D possibly matching TRBD1 (5 bases). Germline assignment: CDR1 SGHDT and CDR2 YYEEEE. Trimming shortened V by 1 base and J by 0 bases, and 10 bases separated the two germline ends. The CDR3 covers 15 residues. CDR3 in DNA: TGTGCCAGCAGCTTGTTCAGGGCCTCTAACTATGGCTACACCTTC. Translated: CASSLFRASNYGYTF.

This chain uses TRBV28 with TRBJ2-7, with D maybe TRBD1 (6 bases). CDR1 and CDR2 from the germline V gene are MDHEN and SYDVKM. V was clipped by 4 bases and J by 4 bases, with 17 bases between them. The CDR3 sequence is 15 residues long. The CDR3 region has the DNA TGTGCCAGCAGTTCACCCTCAGGGGCGGCATACGAGCAGTACTTC. It is translated as CASSSPSGAAYEQYF.

The chain is built from TRBV7-9 and TRBJ2-5, with TRBD2 matching over 8 bases. J was trimmed by 5 bases and V by 4 bases; bases with no gene match: 3. Germline loops: CDR1 SEHNR, CDR2 FQNEAQ (reference sequence). CDR3 length: 13 amino acids. The CDR3 coding sequence is TGTGCCAGCAGCTCGGGAGGGTTGGAGACCCAGTACTTC. It translates to CASSSGGLETQYF.

J is TRBJ2-3 and V is TRBV7-3; D ambiguous. Trimming stripped 6 bases from V and 4 bases from J, with 8 bases between. Per germline, CDR1 SGHTA and CDR2 FQGTGA. CDR3 size: 12 residues. The CDR3 DNA reads as TGTGCCAGCAGTCGTCCGGCAGATACGCAGTATTTT. Translating it yields CASSRPADTQYF. The full variable domain, its missing parts supplied by reference TRBV7-3 and TRBJ2-3, is GAGVSQTPSNKVTEKGKYVELRCDPISGHTALYWYRQSLGQGPEFLIYFQGTGAADDSGLPNDRFFAVRPEGSVSTLKIQRTERGDSAVYLCASSRPADTQYFGPGTRLTVL.

This chain joins TRBV12-5 and TRBJ2-7; 9 bases agree with TRBD2. Germline V CDR1 and CDR2: LGHNT, FRNRAP. The CDR3 runs to 15 residues. Losses at the gene ends were 1 base for V and 2 bases for J; bases not matched to a gene: 3. CDR3 in amino acids: CASGLGLAGAYEQYF. The CDR3 DNA sequence: TGTGCTAGTGGTTTGGGGTTAGCGGGGGCCTACGAGCAGTACTTC.

This sequence joins TRBV28 and TRBJ1-5, with D hard to call. The CDR3 runs to 17 residues. Per germline, CDR1 MDHEN and CDR2 SYDVKM. Trimming took 8 bases from V and 2 from J, leaving 22 bases between them. CDR3: CASGEEGRVEGNQPQHF. In DNA, the CDR3 is TGTGCCAGCGGGGAAGAGGGCCGGGTGGAGGGCAATCAGCCCCAGCATTTT. The entire variable domain, with the rest obtained from reference TRBV28 and TRBJ1-5, is as follows: DVKVTQSSRYLVKRTGEKVFLECVQDMDHENMFWYRQDPGLGLRLIYFSYDVKMKEKGDIPEGYSVSREKKERFSLILESASTNQTSMYLCASGEEGRVEGNQPQHFGDGTRLSIL.

The chain carries TRBV3-1 (or the pseudogene TRBV3-2) and TRBJ2-2; D not certain. The V end lost 1 base, the J end lost 4 bases, and 7 bases lay between the germline ends. In germline, CDR1 is LGHDT, CDR2 YNNKEL (reference sequence). The CDR3 covers 14 residues. CDR3: CASSQASATGELFF. CDR3 bases: TGTGCCAGCAGCCAAGCCAGTGCCACCGGGGAGCTGTTTTTT.

This chain joins TRBV2 and TRBJ1-2, with TRBD1 matching 8 bases. The germline V gene has CDR1 SNHLY and CDR2 FYNNEI. V lost 1 base to trimming and J lost 4 bases; unmatched junction nucleotides: 8. This CDR3 region has 16 residues. CDR3: CASSEEAQGARYGYTF. The CDR3, as DNA: TGTGCCAGCAGTGAAGAGGCCCAGGGGGCACGCTATGGCTACACCTTC.

The gene calls are TRBV3-1 (or the pseudogene TRBV3-2) and TRBJ1-4, with D unresolved. Germline values: CDR1 LGHDT, CDR2 YNNKEL (reference sequence). The V and J ends lost 6 bases and 8 bases respectively, with 10 bases between them. The CDR3 runs to 12 residues. The CDR3 DNA sequence: TGTGCCAGCAGTAAGATGGAGGAAAAACTGTTTTTT. This codes for CASSKMEEKLFF.

The rearrangement uses TRBV24-1 and TRBJ1-1, with D unresolved. V gave up 8 bases and J gave up 7 bases, with 16 bases separating them. In germline, CDR1 is KGHDR, CDR2 SFDVKD. This CDR3 contains 13 residues. CDR3 residues: CATNYSREGEAFF. CDR3 in DNA: TGTGCCACCAACTACTCACGGGAAGGTGAAGCTTTCTTT.

The genes are TRBV7-8 and TRBJ1-5, with D perhaps matching TRBD1 (6 bases). Between the trimmed V and J ends, which lost 4 bases and 6 bases, there was a span of 10 bases. Germline V gives CDR1 SGHVS, CDR2 FQNEAQ. The CDR3 covers 13 residues. The CDR3 region has the DNA TGTGCCAGCAGCTCGTCAGGGGCTCAGCCCCAGCATTTT. Its translation is CASSSSGAQPQHF.

The genes are TRBV7-2 and TRBJ2-2; TRBD2 might be the D (6 bases). Germline lookup yields CDR1 SGHTA and CDR2 FQGNSA. Trimming took 1 base from V and 7 from J, leaving 10 bases between them. The CDR3 is 14 residues long. The CDR3 region has the DNA TGTGCCAGCAGCTTAGTTTACGGGAGCGGGGAGCTGTTTTTT. This sequence encodes CASSLVYGSGELFF.

This chain joins TRBV27 and TRBJ1-2; D might be TRBD1 (6 bases). This CDR3 spans 19 amino acids. CDR1 is MNHEY, CDR2 SMNVEV, per germline (reference sequence). Trimming pared 6 bases from V and 1 base from J, leaving 27 bases between. This CDR3 reads CASRMKQGRSITLNYGYTF. CDR3 DNA sequence: TGTGCCAGCAGGATGAAACAGGGTCGGAGTATCACCCTTAACTATGGCTACACCTTC.

The chain employs TRBV6-5 and TRBJ2-1; 7 bases are shared with TRBD1. After removal of 7 bases from V and 0 bases from J, the junction contained 3 bases not matched to a gene. Per the germline V gene, CDR1 is MNHEY and CDR2 is SVGAGI. CDR3 length: 14 amino acids. The CDR3 protein is CASTWDSSYNEQFF. The CDR3 coding sequence is TGTGCCAGCACTTGGGACAGCTCCTACAATGAGCAGTTCTTC.

A single count supports this clone. Here the CDR3 reads CASSITGIRGDKRSNEQFF. The CDR3 bases are TGTGCCAGCAGTATCACAGGCATCCGGGGGGACAAGCGGAGTAATGAGCAGTTCTTC. V usage is TRBV27 and J usage is TRBJ2-1, with D tentatively TRBD2 (7 bases). The germline gives CDR1 MNHEY, CDR2 SMNVEV (reference sequence). Trimming stripped 5 bases from V and 7 bases from J, with 30 bases between. This CDR3 is built from 19 residues.